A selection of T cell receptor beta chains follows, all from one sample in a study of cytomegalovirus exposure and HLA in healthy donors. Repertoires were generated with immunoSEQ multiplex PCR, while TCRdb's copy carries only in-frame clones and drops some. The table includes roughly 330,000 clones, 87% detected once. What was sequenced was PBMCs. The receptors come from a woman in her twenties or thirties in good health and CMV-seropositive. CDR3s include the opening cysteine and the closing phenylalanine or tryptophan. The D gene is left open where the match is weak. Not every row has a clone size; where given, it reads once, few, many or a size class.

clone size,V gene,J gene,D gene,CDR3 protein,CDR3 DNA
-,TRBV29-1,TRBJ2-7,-,CSVDGPTYEQYF,TGCAGCGTTGACGGTCCGACCTACGAGCAGTACTTC
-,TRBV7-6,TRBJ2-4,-,CASSLEAQENIQYF,TGTGCCAGCAGCTTAGAAGCACAGGAAAACATTCAGTACTTC
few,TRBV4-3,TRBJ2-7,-,CASSQGKGSYEQYF,TGCGCCAGCAGCCAAGGAAAGGGGTCCTACGAGCAGTACTTC
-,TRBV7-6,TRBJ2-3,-,CASSLLGYADTQYF,TGTGCCAGCAGCTTATTAGGGTACGCAGATACGCAGTATTTT
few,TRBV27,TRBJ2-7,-,CAREPKPYEQYF,TGTGCCAGGGAACCTAAACCCTACGAGCAGTACTTC
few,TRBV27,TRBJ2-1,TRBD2,CASSPRLAGVGEQFF,TGTGCCAGCAGTCCGAGACTAGCGGGAGTCGGAGAGCAGTTCTTC
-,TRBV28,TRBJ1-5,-,CASSFGRGRDQPQHF,TGTGCCAGCAGTTTTGGCAGGGGTCGTGATCAGCCCCAGCATTTT
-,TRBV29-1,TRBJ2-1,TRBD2,CSTQAIQGSGRVNEQFF,TGCAGCACCCAGGCGATCCAGGGTAGCGGGAGGGTGAATGAGCAGTTCTTC
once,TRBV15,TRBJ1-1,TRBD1,CATSRGGQGSTEAFF,TGTGCCACCAGCAGAGGGGGACAGGGGAGCACTGAAGCTTTCTTT
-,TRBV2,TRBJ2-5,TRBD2,CASRDIAGGEETQYF,TGTGCCAGCAGAGATATAGCGGGGGGGGAAGAGACCCAGTACTTC
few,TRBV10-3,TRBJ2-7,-,CAISEAGPSYEQYF,TGTGCCATCAGTGAAGCAGGCCCCAGTTACGAGCAGTACTTC
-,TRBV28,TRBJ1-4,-,CASSLAGDIEKLFF,TGTGCCAGCAGTTTAGCGGGGGACATAGAAAAACTGTTTTTT
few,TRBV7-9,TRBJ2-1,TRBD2,CASSISGSSYNEQFF,TGTGCCAGCAGTATAAGCGGGAGCTCCTACAATGAGCAGTTCTTC
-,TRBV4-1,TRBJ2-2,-,CASSLRAGQGITGELFF,TGCGCCAGCAGCCTGCGGGCAGGGCAGGGGATCACCGGGGAGCTGTTTTTT
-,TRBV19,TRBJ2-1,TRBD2,CASSIGTSGTNEQFF,TGTGCCAGTAGTATCGGAACTAGCGGGACCAATGAGCAGTTCTTC
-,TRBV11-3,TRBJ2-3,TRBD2,CASSPSSGSADTQYF,TGTGCCAGCAGCCCAAGTAGCGGGAGCGCAGATACGCAGTATTTT
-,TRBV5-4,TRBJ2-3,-,CASRTGAEDTQYF,TGTGCCAGCCGGACGGGAGCGGAAGATACGCAGTATTTT
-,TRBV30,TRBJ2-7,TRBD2,CAWSVTGGAYEQYF,TGTGCCTGGAGTGTAACCGGGGGGGCCTACGAGCAGTACTTC
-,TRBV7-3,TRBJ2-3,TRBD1,CASSSGQGVDTQYF,TGTGCCAGCAGCTCGGGACAGGGGGTAGATACGCAGTATTTT
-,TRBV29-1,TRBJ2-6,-,CSVEDRADRGGANVLTF,TGCAGCGTTGAAGATCGGGCTGACCGGGGTGGGGCCAACGTCCTGACTTTC
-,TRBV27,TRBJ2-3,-,CASSLFRIESTDTQYF,TGTGCCAGCAGTTTATTCCGGATAGAGAGCACAGATACGCAGTATTTT
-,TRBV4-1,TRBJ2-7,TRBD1,CASSQGQGTHLAYEQYF,TGCGCCAGCAGCCAAGGACAGGGGACACACCTTGCCTACGAGCAGTACTTC
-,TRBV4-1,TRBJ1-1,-,CASSSPGRFNTEAFF,TGCGCCAGCAGCTCCCCGGGGAGGTTCAACACTGAAGCTTTCTTT
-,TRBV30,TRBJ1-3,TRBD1,CAGTGGFGNTIYF,TGTGCCGGAACAGGGGGCTTCGGAAACACCATATATTTT
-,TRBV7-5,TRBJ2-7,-,CARRGGIVYEQYF,TGTGCCAGAAGGGGGGGTATTGTCTACGAGCAGTACTTC
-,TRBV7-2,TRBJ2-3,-,CASSLDRLEGDTQYF,TGTGCCAGCAGCTTAGATCGCCTGGAAGGAGATACGCAGTATTTT
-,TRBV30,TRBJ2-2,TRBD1,CAWSVTGGPGELFF,TGTGCCTGGAGTGTCACAGGGGGCCCCGGGGAGCTGTTTTTT
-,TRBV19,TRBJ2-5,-,CASSYDRSETQYF,TGTGCCAGTAGTTACGACAGGTCAGAGACCCAGTACTTC
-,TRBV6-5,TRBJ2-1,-,CASSPKGAYNEQFF,TGTGCCAGCAGTCCCAAGGGGGCCTACAATGAGCAGTTCTTC
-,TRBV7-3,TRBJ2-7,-,CASPHPPEGGMTYEQYF,TGTGCCAGCCCTCATCCTCCCGAGGGGGGGATGACTTACGAGCAGTACTTC
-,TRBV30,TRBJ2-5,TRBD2,CAWSDSPWVAGVKTQETQYF,TGTGCCTGGAGTGACTCTCCGTGGGTAGCGGGAGTTAAGACCCAAGAGACCCAGTACTTC
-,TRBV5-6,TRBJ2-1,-,CASSLWSYNEQFF,TGTGCCAGCAGCTTGTGGAGTTACAATGAGCAGTTCTTC
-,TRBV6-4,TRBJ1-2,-,CASRGRDGYTF,TGTGCCAGCAGGGGACGGGATGGCTACACCTTC
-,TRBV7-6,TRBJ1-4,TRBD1,CASSLGTGRVKLFF,TGTGCCAGCAGCTTAGGGACAGGGAGAGTAAAACTGTTTTTT
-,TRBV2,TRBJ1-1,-,CASSPKGGFDTEAFF,TGTGCCAGCAGTCCCAAGGGGGGTTTTGACACTGAAGCTTTCTTT
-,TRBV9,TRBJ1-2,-,CASSVAAGDGYTF,TGTGCCAGCAGCGTAGCCGCCGGGGATGGCTACACCTTC
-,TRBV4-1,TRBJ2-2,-,CASSQDVTSPTGELFF,TGCGCCAGCAGCCAAGATGTCACATCCCCCACCGGGGAGCTGTTTTTT
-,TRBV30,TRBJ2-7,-,CAWSPGAHEQYF,TGTGCCTGGAGCCCGGGGGCACACGAGCAGTACTTC
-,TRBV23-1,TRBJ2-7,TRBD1,CASSPGTGVISYEQYF,TGCGCCAGCAGTCCCGGGACAGGGGTCATTTCCTACGAGCAGTACTTC
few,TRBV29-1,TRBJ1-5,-,CSVGEGKRPQHF,TGCAGCGTTGGGGAGGGTAAGAGGCCCCAGCATTTT
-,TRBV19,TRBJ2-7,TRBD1,CASSIAWTGAQYF,TGTGCCAGTAGTATAGCCTGGACAGGGGCGCAGTACTTC
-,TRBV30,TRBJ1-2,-,CAWFPGRGWGNGYTF,TGTGCCTGGTTCCCTGGAAGGGGGTGGGGGAATGGCTACACCTTC
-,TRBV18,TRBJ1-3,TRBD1,CASSPGQAAYSF,TGTGCCAGCTCACCCGGACAGGCGGCATACTCGTTT
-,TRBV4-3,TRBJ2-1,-,CASSQHGTDNEQFF,TGCGCCAGCAGCCAACACGGGACTGACAATGAGCAGTTCTTC
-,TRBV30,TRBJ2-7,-,CAWSVRSEQYF,TGTGCCTGGAGTGTTAGAAGCGAGCAGTACTTC
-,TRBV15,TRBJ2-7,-,CATSRGWFGEQYF,TGTGCCACCAGCAGAGGATGGTTTGGCGAGCAGTACTTC
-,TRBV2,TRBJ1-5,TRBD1,CASSEATGAGQPQHF,TGTGCCAGCAGTGAAGCTACAGGGGCAGGTCAGCCCCAGCATTTT
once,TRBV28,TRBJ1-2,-,CASSPYRDGYTF,TGTGCCAGCAGTCCCTACAGGGACGGCTACACCTTC
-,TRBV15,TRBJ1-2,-,CATSREGSGYTF,TGTGCCACCAGCAGAGAAGGGAGCGGCTACACCTTC
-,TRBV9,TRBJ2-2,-,CASSFSVRDGNTGELFF,TGTGCCAGCAGCTTCTCGGTCCGGGACGGAAACACCGGGGAGCTGTTTTTT
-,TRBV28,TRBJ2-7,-,CASLPGGESYEQYF,TGTGCCAGCCTCCCCGGGGGAGAATCCTACGAGCAGTACTTC
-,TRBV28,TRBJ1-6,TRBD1,CASSEHRDSNSPLHF,TGTGCCAGCAGTGAACACCGGGACAGTAATTCACCCCTCCACTTT